A selection of T cell receptor beta chains follows, all from one sample in a study of blood T cell repertoires in COVID-19. The protocol was immunoSEQ multiplex PCR, while the TCRdb copy is restricted to in-frame clones and leaves out a portion. The profile shows approximately 70,000 clones, 79% of them singletons. Sequencing used peripheral blood. These receptors were obtained from a woman between 50 and 59 years old with acute or convalescent COVID-19. Both conserved end residues are part of each CDR3. The D gene is left open where the match is weak. The listing skips clone size in some rows; elsewhere it reads once, few, many or a size class.

d_call | j_call | clone_size | v_call | cdr3_aa
. | TRBJ2-1 | few | TRBV28 | CASSDSKRGNEQFF
. | TRBJ1-4 | . | TRBV18 | CASSPPSRSEKLFF
TRBD2 | TRBJ2-5 | . | TRBV28 | CASSSSGRAKETQYF
. | TRBJ1-6 | . | TRBV12-2 | CASRLLSQGWYSPLHF
. | TRBJ1-5 | . | TRBV16 | CASSQSLLGAGQPQHF
. | TRBJ2-7 | . | TRBV7-9 | CASSLVGGGSSYEQYF
TRBD1 | TRBJ1-1 | few | TRBV5-4 | CASTLDRGRVMNTEAFF
TRBD1 | TRBJ2-4 | . | TRBV6-5 | CASSGTAENIQYF
TRBD1 | TRBJ1-4 | . | TRBV28 | CASTGTAGFNEKLFF
. | TRBJ2-1 | . | TRBV12-3/TRBV12-4 | CASSSQGHNEQFF
TRBD2 | TRBJ2-7 | . | TRBV3-1/TRBV3-2 | CASSQYSGGSYEQYF